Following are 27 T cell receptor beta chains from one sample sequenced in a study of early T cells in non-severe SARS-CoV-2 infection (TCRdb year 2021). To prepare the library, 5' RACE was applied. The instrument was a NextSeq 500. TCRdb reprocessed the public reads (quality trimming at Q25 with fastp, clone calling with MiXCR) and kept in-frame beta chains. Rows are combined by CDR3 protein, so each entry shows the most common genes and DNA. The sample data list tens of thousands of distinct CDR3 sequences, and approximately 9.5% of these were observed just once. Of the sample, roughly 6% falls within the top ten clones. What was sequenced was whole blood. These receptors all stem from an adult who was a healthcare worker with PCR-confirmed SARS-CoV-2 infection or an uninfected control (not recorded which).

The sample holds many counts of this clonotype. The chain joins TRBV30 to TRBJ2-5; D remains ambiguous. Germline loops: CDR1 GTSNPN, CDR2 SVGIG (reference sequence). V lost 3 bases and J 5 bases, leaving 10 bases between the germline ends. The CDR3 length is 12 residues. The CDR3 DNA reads TGTGCCTGGAGCCCCAATGCCGAGACCCAGTACTTC. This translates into CAWSPNAETQYF.

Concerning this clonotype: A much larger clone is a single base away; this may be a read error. This CDR3 is CTSRSTGGINQPQHF. CDR3 coding DNA: TGTACCAGCAGGTCGACAGGGGGTATCAATCAGCCCCAGCATTTT. The V gene is TRBV6-5, the J gene TRBJ1-5; 9 nucleotides align to TRBD1. The CDR3 runs to 15 residues. Germline CDR1 reads MNHEY; CDR2 reads SVGAGI.

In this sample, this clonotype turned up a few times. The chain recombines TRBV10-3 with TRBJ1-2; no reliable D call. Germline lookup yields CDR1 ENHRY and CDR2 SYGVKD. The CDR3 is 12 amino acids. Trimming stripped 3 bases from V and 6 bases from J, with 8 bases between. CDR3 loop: CAISDSGDGYTF. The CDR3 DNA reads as TGTGCCATCAGTGATTCCGGGGATGGCTACACCTTC.

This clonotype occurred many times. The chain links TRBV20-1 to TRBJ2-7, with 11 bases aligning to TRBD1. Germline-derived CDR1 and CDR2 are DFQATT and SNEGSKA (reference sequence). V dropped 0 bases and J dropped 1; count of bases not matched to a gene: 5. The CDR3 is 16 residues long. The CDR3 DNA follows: TGCAGTGCTAGAGATCAGGGACAGGGGGGATCCTACGAGCAGTACTTC. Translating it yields CSARDQGQGGSYEQYF.

Here the CDR3 reads CASSVDWARSPLHF. The CDR3 nucleotides read TGTGCCAGCAGCGTAGACTGGGCGAGATCACCCCTCCACTTT. This rearrangement joins TRBV9 to TRBJ1-6; D call uncertain. Between the trimmed V and J ends, which lost 0 bases and 10 bases, there was a span of 11 bases. CDR1 is SGDLS and CDR2 is YYNGEE in the germline V gene. The CDR3 is made up of 14 amino acids.

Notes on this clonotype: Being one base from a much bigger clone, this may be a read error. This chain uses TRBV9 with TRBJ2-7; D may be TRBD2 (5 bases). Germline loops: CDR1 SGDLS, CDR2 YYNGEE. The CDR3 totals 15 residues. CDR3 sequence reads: CSSSVTGDAAYEQYF. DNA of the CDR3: TGTTCCAGCAGCGTAACCGGGGATGCCGCCTACGAGCAGTACTTC.

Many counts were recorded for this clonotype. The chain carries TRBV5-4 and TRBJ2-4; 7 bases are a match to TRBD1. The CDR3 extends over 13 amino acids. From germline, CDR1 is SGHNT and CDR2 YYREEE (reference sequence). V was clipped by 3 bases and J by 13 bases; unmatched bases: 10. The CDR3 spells CASSSHLGTEQYF. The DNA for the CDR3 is TGTGCCAGCAGCTCCCACCTGGGGACAGAGCAGTACTTC.

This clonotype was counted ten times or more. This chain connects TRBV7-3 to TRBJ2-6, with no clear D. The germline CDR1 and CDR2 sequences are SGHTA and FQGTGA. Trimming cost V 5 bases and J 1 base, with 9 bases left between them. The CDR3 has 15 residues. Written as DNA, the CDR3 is TGTGCCAGCAGCCCAGACATTTCTGGGGCCAACGTCCTGACTTTC. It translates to CASSPDISGANVLTF. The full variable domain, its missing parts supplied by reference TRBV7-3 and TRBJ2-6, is GAGVSQTPSNKVTEKGKYVELRCDPISGHTALYWYRQSLGQGPEFLIYFQGTGAADDSGLPNDRFFAVRPEGSVSTLKIQRTERGDSAVYLCASSPDISGANVLTFGAGSRLTVL.

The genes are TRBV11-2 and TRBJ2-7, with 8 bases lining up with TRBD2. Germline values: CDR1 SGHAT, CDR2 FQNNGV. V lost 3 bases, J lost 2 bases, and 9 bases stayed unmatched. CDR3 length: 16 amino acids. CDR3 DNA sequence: TGTGCCAGCAGCTTTGGATTACAGCGGGAGACCTACGAGCAGTACTTC. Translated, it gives CASSFGLQRETYEQYF. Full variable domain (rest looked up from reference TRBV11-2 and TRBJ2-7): EAGVAQSPRYKIIEKRQSVAFWCNPISGHATLYWYQQILGQGPKLLIQFQNNGVVDDSQLPKDRFSAERLKGVDSTLKIQPAKLEDSAVYLCASSFGLQRETYEQYFGPGTRLTVT.

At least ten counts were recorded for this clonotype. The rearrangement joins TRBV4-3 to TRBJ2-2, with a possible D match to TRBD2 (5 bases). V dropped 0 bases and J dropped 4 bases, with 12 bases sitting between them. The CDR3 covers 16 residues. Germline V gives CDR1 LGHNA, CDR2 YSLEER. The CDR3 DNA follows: TGCGCCAGCAGCCAAGATCTGGGCGGACTCACCGGGGAGCTGTTTTTT. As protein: CASSQDLGGLTGELFF.

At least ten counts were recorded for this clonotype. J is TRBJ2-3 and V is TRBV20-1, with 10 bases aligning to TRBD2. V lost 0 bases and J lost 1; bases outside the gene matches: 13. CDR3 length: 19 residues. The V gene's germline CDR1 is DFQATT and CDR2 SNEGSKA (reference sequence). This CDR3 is CSARDALAGWVPGTDTQYF. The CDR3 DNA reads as TGCAGTGCTAGAGATGCACTAGCGGGATGGGTCCCCGGCACAGATACGCAGTATTTT.

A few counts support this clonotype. CDR3 region: CATVTGGRSSYEQYF. DNA for the CDR3: TGTGCCACCGTGACCGGGGGCCGGAGCTCCTACGAGCAGTACTTC. The chain employs TRBV24-1 and TRBJ2-7; D is tentatively TRBD1 or TRBD2 (6 bases each). The V end was cut by 9 bases, the J end by 0 bases, with 17 bases between. There are 15 residues in the CDR3. Germline CDR1 and CDR2: KGHDR and SFDVKD.

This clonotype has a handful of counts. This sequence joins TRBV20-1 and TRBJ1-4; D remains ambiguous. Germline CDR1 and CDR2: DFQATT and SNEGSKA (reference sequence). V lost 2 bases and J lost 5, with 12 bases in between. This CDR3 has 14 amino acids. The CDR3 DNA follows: TGCAGTGCTAGACCCGGGAACCAAAATGAAAAACTGTTTTTT. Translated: CSARPGNQNEKLFF.

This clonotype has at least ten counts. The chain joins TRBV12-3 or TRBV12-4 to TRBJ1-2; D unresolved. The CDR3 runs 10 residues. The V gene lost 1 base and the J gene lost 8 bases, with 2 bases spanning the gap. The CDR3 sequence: CASSLEGYTF. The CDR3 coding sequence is TGTGCCAGCAGTTTAGAGGGCTACACCTTC.

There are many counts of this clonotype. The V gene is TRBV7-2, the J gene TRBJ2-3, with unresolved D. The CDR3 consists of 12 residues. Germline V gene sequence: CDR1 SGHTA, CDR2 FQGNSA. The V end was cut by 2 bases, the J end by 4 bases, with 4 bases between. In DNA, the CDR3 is TGTGCCAGCAGCTTATTTGCAGATACGCAGTATTTT. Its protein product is CASSLFADTQYF.

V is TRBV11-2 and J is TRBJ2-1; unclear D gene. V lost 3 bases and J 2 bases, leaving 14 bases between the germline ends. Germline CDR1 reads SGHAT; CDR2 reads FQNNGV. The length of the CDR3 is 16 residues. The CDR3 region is CASSFDLLTAYNEQFF. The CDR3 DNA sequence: TGTGCCAGCAGCTTTGACCTCCTTACCGCCTACAATGAGCAGTTCTTC.

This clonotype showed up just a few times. The CDR3 loop reads CASSPQAPSVNNEQFF. The CDR3 DNA is TGTGCCAGCTCACCACAGGCGCCTAGCGTTAACAATGAGCAGTTCTTC. The genes are TRBV18 and TRBJ2-1, with D possibly being TRBD2 (6 bases). This CDR3 region has 16 residues. Germline V gives CDR1 KGHSH, CDR2 LQKENI. V lost 1 base, J lost 5 bases, and 15 bases lay in between.

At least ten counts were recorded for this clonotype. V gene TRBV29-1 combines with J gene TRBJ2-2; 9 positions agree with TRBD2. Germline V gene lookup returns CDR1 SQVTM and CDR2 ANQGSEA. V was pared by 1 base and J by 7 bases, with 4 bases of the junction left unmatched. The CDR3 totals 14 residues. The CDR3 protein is CSVEVAGVNGELFF. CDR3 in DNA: TGCAGCGTTGAAGTAGCGGGAGTTAACGGGGAGCTGTTTTTT.

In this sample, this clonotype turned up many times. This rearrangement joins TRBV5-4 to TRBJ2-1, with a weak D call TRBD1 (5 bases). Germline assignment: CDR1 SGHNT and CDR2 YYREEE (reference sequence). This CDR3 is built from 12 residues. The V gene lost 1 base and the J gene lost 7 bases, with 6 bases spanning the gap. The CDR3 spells CASSLSGNEQFF. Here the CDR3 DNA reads TGTGCCAGCAGCTTGTCAGGGAATGAGCAGTTCTTC.

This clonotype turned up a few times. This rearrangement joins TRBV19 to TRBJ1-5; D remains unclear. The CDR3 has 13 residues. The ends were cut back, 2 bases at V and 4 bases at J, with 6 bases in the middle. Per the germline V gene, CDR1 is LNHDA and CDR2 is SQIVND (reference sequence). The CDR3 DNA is TGTGCCAGTAGTATACAGGCTAATCAGCCCCAGCATTTT. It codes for CASSIQANQPQHF. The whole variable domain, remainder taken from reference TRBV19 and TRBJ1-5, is DGGITQSPKYLFRKEGQNVTLSCEQNLNHDAMYWYRQDPGQGLRLIYYSQIVNDFQKGDIAEGYSVSREKKESFPLTVTSAQKNPTAFYLCASSIQANQPQHFGDGTRLSIL.

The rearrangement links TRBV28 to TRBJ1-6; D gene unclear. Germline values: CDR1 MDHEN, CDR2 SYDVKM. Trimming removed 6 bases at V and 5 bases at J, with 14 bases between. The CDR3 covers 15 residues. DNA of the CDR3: TGTGCCAGCAGCCCCACGGGAGAAAATAATTCACCCCTCCACTTT. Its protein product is CASSPTGENNSPLHF.

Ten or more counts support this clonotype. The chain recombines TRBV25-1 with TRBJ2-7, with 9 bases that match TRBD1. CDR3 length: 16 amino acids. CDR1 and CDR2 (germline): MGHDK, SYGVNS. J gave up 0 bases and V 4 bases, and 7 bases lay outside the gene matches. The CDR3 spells CASSATRDRDSYEQYF. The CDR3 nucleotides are TGTGCCAGCAGTGCCACTCGGGACAGGGACTCCTACGAGCAGTACTTC.

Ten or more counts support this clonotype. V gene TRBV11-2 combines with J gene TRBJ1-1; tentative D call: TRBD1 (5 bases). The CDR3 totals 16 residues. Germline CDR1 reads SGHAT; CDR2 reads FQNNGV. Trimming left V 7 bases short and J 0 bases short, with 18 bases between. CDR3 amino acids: CASNFVMDIMNTEAFF. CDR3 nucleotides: TGTGCCAGCAACTTCGTGATGGACATTATGAACACTGAAGCTTTCTTT.

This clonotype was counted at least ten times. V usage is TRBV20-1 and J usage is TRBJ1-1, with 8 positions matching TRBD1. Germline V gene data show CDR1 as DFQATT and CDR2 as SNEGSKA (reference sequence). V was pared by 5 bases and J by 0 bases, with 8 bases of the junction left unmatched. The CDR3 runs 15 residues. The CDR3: CSAPRTGSMNTEAFF. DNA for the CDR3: TGCAGTGCTCCCCGGACAGGGAGCATGAACACTGAAGCTTTCTTT.

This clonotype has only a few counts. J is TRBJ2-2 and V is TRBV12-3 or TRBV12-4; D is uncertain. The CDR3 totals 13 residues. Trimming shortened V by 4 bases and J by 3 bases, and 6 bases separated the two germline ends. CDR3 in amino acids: CASSSLYTGELFF. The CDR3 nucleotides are TGTGCCAGCAGTTCCCTCTACACCGGGGAGCTGTTTTTT.

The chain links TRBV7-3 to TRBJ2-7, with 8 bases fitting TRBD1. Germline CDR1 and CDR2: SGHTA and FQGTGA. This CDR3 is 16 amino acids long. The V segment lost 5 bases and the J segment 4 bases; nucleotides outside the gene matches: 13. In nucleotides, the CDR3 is TGTGCCAGCAGCCCCACCGGTGGGCAGGGGGCATACGAGCAGTACTTC. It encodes CASSPTGGQGAYEQYF.

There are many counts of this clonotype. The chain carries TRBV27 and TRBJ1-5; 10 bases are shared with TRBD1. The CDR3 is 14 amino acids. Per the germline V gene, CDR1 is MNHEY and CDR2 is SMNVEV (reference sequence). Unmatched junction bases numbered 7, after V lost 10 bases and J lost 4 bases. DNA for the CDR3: TGTGCCACACAAGACAGGGGGCTAAATCAGCCCCAGCATTTT. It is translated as CATQDRGLNQPQHF.